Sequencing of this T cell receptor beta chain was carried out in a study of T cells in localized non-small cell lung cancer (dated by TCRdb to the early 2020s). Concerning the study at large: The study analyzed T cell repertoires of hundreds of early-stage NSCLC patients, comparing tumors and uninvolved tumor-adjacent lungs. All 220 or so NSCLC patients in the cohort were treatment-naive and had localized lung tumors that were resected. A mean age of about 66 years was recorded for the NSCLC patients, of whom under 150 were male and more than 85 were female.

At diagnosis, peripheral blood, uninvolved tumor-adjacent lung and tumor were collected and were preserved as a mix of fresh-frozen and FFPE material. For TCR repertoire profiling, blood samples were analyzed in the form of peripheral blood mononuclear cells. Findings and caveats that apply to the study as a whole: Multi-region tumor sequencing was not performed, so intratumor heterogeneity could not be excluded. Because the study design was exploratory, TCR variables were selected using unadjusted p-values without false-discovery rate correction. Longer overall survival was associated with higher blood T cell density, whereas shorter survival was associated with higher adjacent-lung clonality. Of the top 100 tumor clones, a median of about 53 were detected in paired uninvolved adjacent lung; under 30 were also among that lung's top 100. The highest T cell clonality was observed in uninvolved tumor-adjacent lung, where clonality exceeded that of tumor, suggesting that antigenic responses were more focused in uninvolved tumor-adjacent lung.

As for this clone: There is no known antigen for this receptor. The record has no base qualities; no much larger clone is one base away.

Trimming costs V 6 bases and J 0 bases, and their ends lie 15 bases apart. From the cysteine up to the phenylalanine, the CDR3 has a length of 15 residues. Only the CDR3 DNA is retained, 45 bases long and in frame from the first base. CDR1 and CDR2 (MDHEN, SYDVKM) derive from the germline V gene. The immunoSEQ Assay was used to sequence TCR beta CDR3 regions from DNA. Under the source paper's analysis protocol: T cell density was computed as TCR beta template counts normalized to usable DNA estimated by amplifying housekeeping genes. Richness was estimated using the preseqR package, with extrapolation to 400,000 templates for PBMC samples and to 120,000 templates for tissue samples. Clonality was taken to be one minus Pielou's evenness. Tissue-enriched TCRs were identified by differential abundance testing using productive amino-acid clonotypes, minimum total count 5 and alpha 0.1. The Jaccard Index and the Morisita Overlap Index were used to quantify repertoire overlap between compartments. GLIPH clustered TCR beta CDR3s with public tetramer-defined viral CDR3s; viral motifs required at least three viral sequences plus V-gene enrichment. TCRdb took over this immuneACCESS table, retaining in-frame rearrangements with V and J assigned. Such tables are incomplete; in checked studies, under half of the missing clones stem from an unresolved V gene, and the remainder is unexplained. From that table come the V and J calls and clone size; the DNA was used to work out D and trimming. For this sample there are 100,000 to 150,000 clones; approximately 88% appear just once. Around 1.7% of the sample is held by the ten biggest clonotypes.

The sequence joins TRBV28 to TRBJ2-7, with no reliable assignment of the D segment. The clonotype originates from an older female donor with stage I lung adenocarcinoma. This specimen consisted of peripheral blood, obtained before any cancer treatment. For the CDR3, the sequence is CASRTGPKSSYEQYF. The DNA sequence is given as TGTGCCAGCAGAACCGGGCCCAAGAGCTCCTACGAGCAGTACTTC. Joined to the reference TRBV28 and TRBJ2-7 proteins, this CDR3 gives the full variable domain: DVKVTQSSRYLVKRTGEKVFLECVQDMDHENMFWYRQDPGLGLRLIYFSYDVKMKEKGDIPEGYSVSREKKERFSLILESASTNQTSMYLCASRTGPKSSYEQYFGPGTRLTVT.